These 24 T cell receptor beta chains were sequenced from one sample in a study of blood T cell repertoires in COVID-19. Sequenced by immunoSEQ multiplex PCR; TCRdb stores in-frame clones only, minus some. This sample has around 97,000 clones, with approximately 84% found just once. Sequences were obtained from peripheral blood. Receptor source: a human donor in a cohort sampled during active COVID-19.

The chain combines TRBV11-2 with TRBJ2-1; 7 bases agree with TRBD2. Trimming took 6 bases from V and 6 from J; bases not matched to a gene: 8. Germline loops: CDR1 SGHAT, CDR2 FQNNGV. There are 14 residues in the CDR3. This CDR3 is CASRHTVAGNEQFF. The CDR3 bases are TGTGCCAGCAGGCACACCGTAGCGGGCAATGAGCAGTTCTTC. The full variable domain, with the rest looked up from reference TRBV11-2 and TRBJ2-1, is EAGVAQSPRYKIIEKRQSVAFWCNPISGHATLYWYQQILGQGPKLLIQFQNNGVVDDSQLPKDRFSAERLKGVDSTLKIQPAKLEDSAVYLCASRHTVAGNEQFFGPGTRLTVL.

The chain links TRBV18 to TRBJ1-2, with D possibly matching TRBD1 (5 bases). CDR1 and CDR2 (germline): KGHSH, LQKENI. V lost 3 bases and J 4 bases, leaving 12 bases between the germline ends. The CDR3 length is 14 residues. CDR3 protein: CASSPDSKIYGYTF. The CDR3 DNA is TGTGCCAGCTCACCCGACAGCAAAATCTATGGCTACACCTTC.

The chain is built from TRBV6-1 and TRBJ2-7; 7 nucleotides match TRBD1. The CDR3 runs 16 residues. J gave up 3 bases and V 1 base, and 9 bases lay outside the gene matches. Germline V gives CDR1 MNHNS, CDR2 SASEGT. The CDR3: CASSEGWTGGFYEQYF. Here the CDR3 DNA reads TGTGCCAGCAGTGAAGGCTGGACAGGAGGCTTCTACGAGCAGTACTTC.

This clone was counted a few times. The V call is TRBV11-2, the J call TRBJ2-1, with a possible D match to TRBD2 (6 bases). Deletions cut 1 base from V and 0 bases from J, with 13 bases between. Germline V lookup: CDR1 SGHAT, CDR2 FQNNGV. The CDR3 loop spans 17 amino acids. The CDR3: CASSLVGGSGSYNEQFF. The CDR3 DNA is TGTGCCAGCAGCTTAGTTGGGGGGAGCGGCTCCTACAATGAGCAGTTCTTC.

This chain joins TRBV5-5 and TRBJ2-5; 7 nucleotides agree with TRBD1. Germline V gene data show CDR1 as SGHKS and CDR2 as YYEKEE (reference sequence). The V segment lost 5 bases and the J segment 0 bases; nucleotides outside the gene matches: 4. This CDR3 is 14 amino acids long. The CDR3 nucleotides read TGTGCCAGCAGGACCGGGACAGACCAAGAGACCCAGTACTTC. The encoded protein is CASRTGTDQETQYF.

The chain links TRBV7-3 to TRBJ2-3, with D possibly being TRBD2 (5 bases). The germline gives CDR1 SGHTA, CDR2 FQGTGA. V was cut by 1 base and J by 0 bases, with 5 bases left in between. The CDR3 spans 14 residues. The CDR3 DNA follows: TGTGCCAGCAGCTTAAGCGGGAGCACAGATACGCAGTATTTT. Translation gives CASSLSGSTDTQYF. Using reference TRBV7-3 and TRBJ2-3 for the parts outside the CDR3, the full variable domain is GAGVSQTPSNKVTEKGKYVELRCDPISGHTALYWYRQSLGQGPEFLIYFQGTGAADDSGLPNDRFFAVRPEGSVSTLKIQRTERGDSAVYLCASSLSGSTDTQYFGPGTRLTVL.

The V gene is TRBV5-6, the J gene TRBJ2-7; maybe TRBD2 (5 bases). There are 15 residues in the CDR3. Trimming took off 4 bases at V and 0 bases at J, with 14 bases between the two ends. Germline V gene sequence: CDR1 SGHDT, CDR2 YYEEEE. DNA of the CDR3: TGTGCCAGCAGCCCAGCGGTTAGGAGCTCCTACGAGCAGTACTTC. Translated: CASSPAVRSSYEQYF. Full variable domain (outside the CDR3, taken from reference TRBV5-6 and TRBJ2-7): DAGVTQSPTHLIKTRGQQVTLRCSPKSGHDTVSWYQQALGQGPQFIFQYYEEEERQRGNFPDRFSGHQFPNYSSELNVNALLLGDSALYLCASSPAVRSSYEQYFGPGTRLTVT.

This chain joins TRBV5-6 and TRBJ2-3; maybe TRBD2 (6 bases). This CDR3 contains 15 residues. With 5 bases removed from V and 1 base from J, the gap between germline ends came to 14 bases. Germline V lookup: CDR1 SGHDT, CDR2 YYEEEE. CDR3 nucleotides: TGTGCCAGCAGGGCTACCGGGAGAGGCACAGATACGCAGTATTTT. This translates into CASRATGRGTDTQYF.

The chain couples TRBV7-8 to TRBJ2-2; D is perhaps TRBD1 (5 bases). Trimming left V 2 bases short and J 0 bases short, with 10 bases between. Germline lookup yields CDR1 SGHVS and CDR2 FQNEAQ. This CDR3 is built from 16 residues. The CDR3: CASSLLIGANTGELFF. In DNA form, the CDR3 reads TGTGCCAGCAGCTTATTGATAGGGGCGAACACCGGGGAGCTGTTTTTT.

The rearrangement links TRBV6-5 to TRBJ2-1; 10 nucleotides line up with TRBD2. After removal of 6 bases from V and 7 bases from J, the junction contained 3 bases not matched to a gene. The germline CDR1 and CDR2 sequences are MNHEY and SVGAGI. This CDR3 spans 13 amino acids. This CDR3 reads CASRKLAGNEQFF. The CDR3 region has the DNA TGTGCCAGCAGGAAACTAGCGGGAAATGAGCAGTTCTTC.

This chain connects TRBV27 to TRBJ2-1, with TRBD2 identical over 8 bases. CDR3 length equals 14 residues. CDR1 and CDR2 (germline): MNHEY, SMNVEV (reference sequence). Trimming took 4 bases from V and 4 from J; bases not matched to a gene: 3. The CDR3 DNA is TGTGCCAGCAGTTCCGGCGGGGGGTACAATGAGCAGTTCTTC. Its protein is CASSSGGGYNEQFF.

This clone showed up just once. J is TRBJ2-7 and V is TRBV27; D unresolved. V was cut by 4 bases and J by 1 base, with 14 bases left in between. The CDR3 runs to 15 residues. From germline, CDR1 is MNHEY and CDR2 SMNVEV (reference sequence). The CDR3 spells CASSSTTETSYEQYF. CDR3 nucleotide sequence: TGTGCCAGCAGTTCGACAACTGAGACATCCTACGAGCAGTACTTC.

The genes are TRBV5-1 and TRBJ2-3; TRBD2 agrees at 11 bases. The V gene end was trimmed by 5 bases and the J gene end by 0 bases; junction bases not matched to a gene: 8. This CDR3 comprises 17 residues. The germline V gene has CDR1 SGHRS and CDR2 YFSETQ. CDR3 sequence: CASRLWLAGGSTDTQYF. CDR3 coding DNA: TGCGCCAGCAGGTTGTGGCTAGCGGGGGGCAGCACAGATACGCAGTATTTT. The full variable domain, completed using reference TRBV5-1 and TRBJ2-3, is KAGVTQTPRYLIKTRGQQVTLSCSPISGHRSVSWYQQTPGQGLQFLFEYFSETQRNKGNFPGRFSGRQFSNSRSEMNVSTLELGDSALYLCASRLWLAGGSTDTQYFGPGTRLTVL.

This chain uses TRBV7-3 with TRBJ2-3, with a possible D match to TRBD2 (5 bases). Germline V gene data show CDR1 as SGHTA and CDR2 as FQGTGA. Trimming took off 1 base at V and 0 bases at J, with 32 bases between the two ends. The CDR3 spans 23 residues. CDR3: CASSLRGFRDNFMGGSSTDTQYF. Here the CDR3 DNA reads TGTGCCAGCAGCTTAAGAGGGTTTCGAGATAATTTCATGGGCGGGTCTAGCACAGATACGCAGTATTTT. Using reference TRBV7-3 and TRBJ2-3 for the parts outside the CDR3, the full variable domain is GAGVSQTPSNKVTEKGKYVELRCDPISGHTALYWYRQSLGQGPEFLIYFQGTGAADDSGLPNDRFFAVRPEGSVSTLKIQRTERGDSAVYLCASSLRGFRDNFMGGSSTDTQYFGPGTRLTVL.

The gene calls are TRBV24-1 and TRBJ2-5; D remains unclear. Germline V CDR1 and CDR2: KGHDR, SFDVKD. Trimming took off 5 bases at V and 5 bases at J, with 11 bases between the two ends. This CDR3 spans 13 amino acids. The chain's CDR3 is CATSGTASETQYF. CDR3 coding DNA: TGTGCCACCAGTGGAACAGCCTCGGAGACCCAGTACTTC.

The chain couples TRBV6-6 to TRBJ2-2; 9 bases align to TRBD2. CDR1 and CDR2 (germline): MNHNY, SVGAGI (reference sequence). Losses at the gene ends were 5 bases for V and 1 base for J; bases not matched to a gene: 8. The CDR3 has 17 residues. In DNA form, the CDR3 reads TGTGCCAGCAGTCCGGGAGGACTAGCGCTGAACACCGGGGAGCTGTTTTTT. Translation gives CASSPGGLALNTGELFF.

The chain employs TRBV28 and TRBJ2-1, with 9 bases aligning to TRBD2. In germline, CDR1 is MDHEN, CDR2 SYDVKM. V was pared by 5 bases and J by 9 bases, with 5 bases of the junction left unmatched. The CDR3 extends over 13 amino acids. For the CDR3, the DNA is TGTGCCAGCAGTGATAGCGGGAGTGGTGAGCAGTTCTTC. Translating it yields CASSDSGSGEQFF.

This rearrangement joins TRBV3-1 (or the pseudogene TRBV3-2) to TRBJ2-3; D uncertain. The CDR3 runs to 12 residues. The germline V and J ends were trimmed by 0 bases and 9 bases, with 7 bases remaining between them. Germline-derived CDR1 and CDR2 are LGHDT and YNNKEL (reference sequence). CDR3 bases: TGTGCCAGCAGCCAAGAATCAGTCACGCAGTATTTT. It is translated as CASSQESVTQYF.

The CDR3 loop is CAISESVAASYEQYF. The DNA for the CDR3 is TGTGCCATCAGTGAGAGTGTCGCAGCGAGCTACGAGCAGTACTTC. This chain uses TRBV10-3 with TRBJ2-7, with D hard to call. Between the trimmed V and J ends, which lost 2 bases and 3 bases, there was a span of 14 bases. The CDR3 is 15 amino acids. Germline V lookup: CDR1 ENHRY, CDR2 SYGVKD.

The chain carries TRBV7-9 and TRBJ2-1; 15 bases agree with TRBD2. Germline loops: CDR1 SEHNR, CDR2 FQNEAQ (reference sequence). The CDR3 loop spans 18 amino acids. With 4 bases clipped from V and 7 bases from J, the junction kept 11 bases outside the gene matches. Written as DNA, the CDR3 is TGTGCCAGCAGCTACAGGACTAGCGGGGGGGCCAGTCATAATGAGCAGTTCTTC. It encodes CASSYRTSGGASHNEQFF. The full variable domain, with the rest looked up from reference TRBV7-9 and TRBJ2-1, is DTGVSQNPRHKITKRGQNVTFRCDPISEHNRLYWYRQTLGQGPEFLTYFQNEAQLEKSRLLSDRFSAERPKGSFSTLEIQRTEQGDSAMYLCASSYRTSGGASHNEQFFGPGTRLTVL.

CDR3 coding DNA: TGTGCCAGCAGCTTAGCCCCGGACAGACTTAACTATGGCTACACCTTC. Encoded protein: CASSLAPDRLNYGYTF. The J gene is TRBJ1-2, the V gene TRBV7-2, with D maybe TRBD1 (6 bases). The V gene lost 0 bases and the J gene lost 1 base, with 12 bases spanning the gap. The CDR3 runs to 16 residues. The V gene's germline CDR1 is SGHTA and CDR2 FQGNSA.

The V and J genes are TRBV6-5 and TRBJ2-5, with TRBD2 identical over 7 bases. The V segment lost 5 bases and the J segment 4 bases; nucleotides outside the gene matches: 7. Germline CDR1 MNHEY, CDR2 SVGAGI. The CDR3 sequence is 14 residues long. CDR3 in amino acids: CASSPVKRGETQYF. The CDR3 coding sequence is TGTGCCAGCAGTCCCGTGAAGCGGGGAGAGACCCAGTACTTC.

This sequence joins TRBV15 and TRBJ1-6, with TRBD1 matching over 7 bases. CDR3 length equals 15 residues. The germline gives CDR1 LNHNV, CDR2 YYDKDF (reference sequence). V gave up 2 bases and J gave up 6 bases; unmatched junction bases: 4. CDR3 loop: CATSRSRQGNSPLHF. As DNA, the CDR3 is TGTGCCACCAGCAGATCACGACAGGGTAATTCACCCCTCCACTTT. Full variable domain (missing parts from reference TRBV15 and TRBJ1-6): DAMVIQNPRYQVTQFGKPVTLSCSQTLNHNVMYWYQQKSSQAPKLLFHYYDKDFNNEADTPDNFQSRRPNTSFCFLDIRSPGLGDTAMYLCATSRSRQGNSPLHFGNGTRLTVT.

The chain couples TRBV25-1 to TRBJ1-2, with TRBD1 as a possible D gene (5 bases). Trimming pared 4 bases from V and 4 bases from J, leaving 13 bases between. The V gene's germline CDR1 is MGHDK and CDR2 SYGVNS. The CDR3 covers 14 residues. The CDR3: CASSVSGGAYGYTF. The CDR3 coding sequence is TGTGCCAGCAGTGTCAGTGGAGGGGCCTATGGCTACACCTTC.